Each of the 14 T cell receptor beta chains below was sequenced from the same sample in a study of CD8 T cells in seronegative destructive rheumatoid arthritis. Here immunoSEQ multiplex PCR was the method, and the copy in TCRdb shows in-frame clones only, minus some. This sample has 4,000 to 5,000 clones; just over 70% occur once, and the top ten carry 36%. The sequencing input was CD8+ T cells from blood. The source of these receptors is a woman aged 50-75 years with seronegative destructive rheumatoid arthritis.

The V and J genes are TRBV28 and TRBJ1-3; tentatively, D is TRBD1 (5 bases). The CDR3 covers 14 residues. The germline V gene encodes CDR1 MDHEN and CDR2 SYDVKM. V dropped 4 bases and J dropped 0 bases, with 7 bases sitting between them. The CDR3 DNA sequence: TGTGCCAGCAGTTGGGGCAGCTCTGGAAACACCATATATTTT. Protein product: CASSWGSSGNTIYF. Full variable domain (rest looked up from reference TRBV28 and TRBJ1-3): DVKVTQSSRYLVKRTGEKVFLECVQDMDHENMFWYRQDPGLGLRLIYFSYDVKMKEKGDIPEGYSVSREKKERFSLILESASTNQTSMYLCASSWGSSGNTIYFGEGSWLTVV.

J is TRBJ1-4 and V is TRBV4-1, with a tentative D call TRBD1 (6 bases). This CDR3 has 15 amino acids. V lost 3 bases, J lost 7 bases, and 15 bases lay in between. CDR1 is MGHRA and CDR2 is YSYEKL in the germline V gene. The CDR3 coding sequence is TGCGCCAGCAGCCATCAGACAGGTACCTTTGAAAAACTGTTTTTT. Encoded protein: CASSHQTGTFEKLFF.

This clone was found once. The rearrangement uses TRBV7-2 and TRBJ2-1, with 15 bases aligning to TRBD2. This CDR3 has 17 amino acids. Trimming at V came to 4 bases and at J to 5 bases, leaving 6 bases not matched to a gene. Germline V gene sequence: CDR1 SGHTA, CDR2 FQGNSA. DNA for the CDR3: TGTGCCAGCAGCTACCCCCGGACTAGCGGGGGGGACAATGAGCAGTTCTTC. It translates to CASSYPRTSGGDNEQFF.

In this sample, this clone turned up a few times. Sequence at one end of the junction differs from germline and may be a read error. This chain joins TRBV5-1 and TRBJ1-3; 7 bases align to TRBD1. Germline values: CDR1 SGHRS, CDR2 YFSETQ. CDR3 length: 15 amino acids. CDR3 loop: CASSLGQASGNTIYF. The CDR3 DNA reads TGTGCCAGCAGCCTAGGACAGGCCTCTGGAAACACCATATATTTT.

The rearrangement joins TRBV15 to TRBJ1-4; D ambiguous. Per germline, CDR1 LNHNV and CDR2 YYDKDF (reference sequence). The V and J ends lost 2 bases and 0 bases respectively, with 10 bases between them. The CDR3 has 16 residues. CDR3 sequence: CATSRRVITTNEKLFF. CDR3 sequence (DNA): TGTGCCACCAGCAGACGGGTAATAACAACTAATGAAAAACTGTTTTTT.

V is TRBV6-1 and J is TRBJ1-1, with unresolved D. V was pared by 0 bases and J by 4 bases, with 12 bases between. This CDR3 is 15 amino acids long. CDR1 MNHNS and CDR2 SASEGT come from the germline V gene. The CDR3 loop is CASSEAGLGGTEAFF. DNA of the CDR3: TGTGCCAGCAGTGAAGCTGGGCTTGGAGGCACTGAAGCTTTCTTT.

The V gene is TRBV30, the J gene TRBJ1-6; 8 bases match TRBD1. The CDR3 totals 16 residues. Germline values: CDR1 GTSNPN, CDR2 SVGIG (reference sequence). The ends lost 4 bases at V and 4 bases at J; junction bases unmatched: 9. This CDR3 is CAWKSTGVLYNSPLHF. DNA for the CDR3: TGTGCCTGGAAGTCGACAGGGGTGTTATATAATTCACCCCTCCACTTT.

V is TRBV18 and J is TRBJ2-3; 7 nucleotides align to TRBD2. The CDR3 loop spans 16 amino acids. V lost 5 bases, J lost 2 bases, and 10 bases stayed unmatched. Germline values: CDR1 KGHSH, CDR2 LQKENI. As DNA, the CDR3 is TGTGCCAGCTCATCAACCGGGACTACTGACACAGATACGCAGTATTTT. This sequence encodes CASSSTGTTDTDTQYF. Full variable domain (missing parts from reference TRBV18 and TRBJ2-3): NAGVMQNPRHLVRRRGQEARLRCSPMKGHSHVYWYRQLPEEGLKFMVYLQKENIIDESGMPKERFSAEFPKEGPSILRIQQVVRGDSAAYFCASSSTGTTDTDTQYFGPGTRLTVL.

The chain links TRBV28 to TRBJ2-5, with a tentative D call TRBD2 (6 bases). Germline-derived CDR1 and CDR2 are MDHEN and SYDVKM. V was cut by 3 bases and J by 2 bases, with 10 bases left in between. The CDR3 sequence is 14 residues long. As DNA, the CDR3 is TGTGCCAGCAGTTTTCCCGGGACTCAAGAGACCCAGTACTTC. The encoded protein is CASSFPGTQETQYF.

The rearrangement links TRBV6-6 to TRBJ1-2; a possible D gene is TRBD1 (5 bases). The CDR3 loop spans 12 amino acids. The germline V gene has CDR1 MNHNY and CDR2 SVGAGI (reference sequence). V was pared by 4 bases and J by 7 bases, with 10 bases between. The CDR3 DNA reads as TGTGCCAGCAGTTTGGGGCAGCCTGGCTACACCTTC. The encoded protein is CASSLGQPGYTF.

This clone has only a few counts. This rearrangement joins TRBV4-1 to TRBJ1-6; the match to TRBD1 covers 10 bases. With V trimmed by 3 bases and J by 6 bases, 5 bases remained unmatched. From germline, CDR1 is MGHRA and CDR2 YSYEKL. The CDR3 length is 16 residues. The CDR3 protein is CASSQGQGFGNSPLHF. The CDR3 nucleotides read TGCGCCAGCAGCCAGGGACAGGGGTTTGGTAATTCACCCCTCCACTTT.

This clone was observed a handful of times. J is TRBJ1-2 and V is TRBV30; 9 bases are a match to TRBD1. CDR1 GTSNPN and CDR2 SVGIG come from the germline V gene (reference sequence). With 7 bases clipped from V and 4 bases from J, the junction kept 10 bases outside the gene matches. This CDR3 has 14 amino acids. The CDR3 DNA is TGTGCCTCAGATCGGGGACAGGGCTCCTATGGCTACACCTTC. The encoded protein is CASDRGQGSYGYTF.

The rearrangement joins TRBV7-9 to TRBJ2-3; 7 nucleotides align to TRBD2. Trimming at V came to 0 bases and at J to 4 bases, leaving 10 bases not matched to a gene. CDR3 length equals 17 residues. The germline gives CDR1 SEHNR, CDR2 FQNEAQ (reference sequence). The CDR3: CASSLAGDLRGADTQYF. The DNA for the CDR3 is TGTGCCAGCAGCTTAGCGGGGGACCTACGGGGGGCAGATACGCAGTATTTT. The variable domain in full, completed from reference TRBV7-9 and TRBJ2-3, reads DTGVSQNPRHKITKRGQNVTFRCDPISEHNRLYWYRQTLGQGPEFLTYFQNEAQLEKSRLLSDRFSAERPKGSFSTLEIQRTEQGDSAMYLCASSLAGDLRGADTQYFGPGTRLTVL.

The chain combines TRBV5-1 with TRBJ1-2; 7 bases are shared with TRBD1. This CDR3 contains 15 residues. V shed 0 bases and J 3 bases; nucleotides not matched to a gene: 5. Germline assignment: CDR1 SGHRS and CDR2 YFSETQ. The CDR3: CASSLGGQLHYGYTF. In DNA, the CDR3 is TGCGCCAGCAGCTTGGGGGGACAGCTACACTATGGCTACACCTTC. The entire variable domain, with the rest obtained from reference TRBV5-1 and TRBJ1-2, is as follows: KAGVTQTPRYLIKTRGQQVTLSCSPISGHRSVSWYQQTPGQGLQFLFEYFSETQRNKGNFPGRFSGRQFSNSRSEMNVSTLELGDSALYLCASSLGGQLHYGYTFGSGTRLTVV.